This is a list of T cell receptor beta chains from one sample in a study of blood T cell repertoires in COVID-19. Some clones are missing from TCRdb's copy, which holds only in-frame ones; the method was immunoSEQ multiplex PCR. The table lists about 240,000 clones, around 90% of them singletons. Sequences were obtained from peripheral blood. The origin of the receptors is a man aged 60 to 75 who had recovered from COVID-19. CDR3s include the opening cysteine and the closing phenylalanine or tryptophan. The D gene is left open where the match is weak. Size is omitted from some rows. Given values are once, few, many or a class for expanded clones.

CDR3 DNA	CDR3 protein	clone size	V gene	J gene	D gene
TGTGCCAGCTCACCATCGGTGAACACTGAAGCTTTCTTT	CASSPSVNTEAFF	few	TRBV18	TRBJ1-1	NA
TGTGCCAGCACCCGGGACAGCCTGAATTCACCCCTCCACTTT	CASTRDSLNSPLHF	few	TRBV6-6	TRBJ1-6	TRBD1
TGTGCCAGCAGCCGGACTAGCTTGGGAAATGAGCAGTTCTTC	CASSRTSLGNEQFF	NA	TRBV11-2	TRBJ2-1	TRBD2
TGTGCCACCAGCAGTGGACAGGGACTGTATGGCTACACCTTC	CATSSGQGLYGYTF	NA	TRBV15	TRBJ1-2	TRBD1
TGCGCCAGCAGCTTGGTTCCCGGTATGAACACTGAAGCTTTCTTT	CASSLVPGMNTEAFF	once	TRBV5-1	TRBJ1-1	NA
TGTGCCAGCAGCTCTATGGGGGACTCCTCCTACAATGAGCAGTTCTTC	CASSSMGDSSYNEQFF	NA	TRBV7-6	TRBJ2-1	NA
TGTGCCAGCACCCTAGGGGGCTTTGGAAACACCATATATTTT	CASTLGGFGNTIYF	NA	TRBV9	TRBJ1-3	TRBD1
TGCGCCAGCAGCGGGGACTACGGGGGCTACACCTTC	CASSGDYGGYTF	NA	TRBV5-1	TRBJ1-2	NA
TGTGCCAGCAGCCCAGGGGGATATGGCTACACCTTC	CASSPGGYGYTF	NA	TRBV5-4	TRBJ1-2	TRBD1
TGCAGTGCCAGTGGGACTAGCGGGGGGAATCCCTACGAGCAGTACTTC	CSASGTSGGNPYEQYF	once	TRBV20-1	TRBJ2-7	TRBD2